This is a list of T cell receptor beta chains from one sample in a study of blood T cell repertoires in COVID-19. Assay: immunoSEQ multiplex PCR; the TCRdb copy retains only in-frame clones and omits some. In the table there are about 420,000 clones, about 90% of which are singletons. The sample consisted of peripheral blood. The origin of the receptors is a man aged 18 to 30 with COVID-19, enrolled during active disease. Both conserved end residues are part of each CDR3. Each record gives: D gene, clone size, V gene, J gene, CDR3 DNA, CDR3 protein. A D gene is named only where the DNA matches it firmly. Clone size is shown for a subset of rows, as once, few, many or a class of expanded clone.

d_call: .; clone_size: .; v_call: TRBV12-3/TRBV12-4; j_call: TRBJ2-3; cdr3_nt: TGTGCCAGCAAGACTGGCACAGATACGCAGTATTTT; cdr3_aa: CASKTGTDTQYF
d_call: TRBD1; clone_size: .; v_call: TRBV6-5; j_call: TRBJ1-2; cdr3_nt: TGTGCCAGCAGTTACTCCGGGACAGGGAACTATGGCTACACCTTC; cdr3_aa: CASSYSGTGNYGYTF
d_call: TRBD1; clone_size: .; v_call: TRBV19; j_call: TRBJ1-5; cdr3_nt: TGTGCCAGTAGTGATCCGGGACAGGGGGCAGGTCAGCCCCAGCATTTT; cdr3_aa: CASSDPGQGAGQPQHF
d_call: .; clone_size: .; v_call: TRBV27; j_call: TRBJ2-1; cdr3_nt: TGTGCCAGCAGTAAGCTCACCACGAGAGGCGAATCCTACAATGAGCAGTTCTTC; cdr3_aa: CASSKLTTRGESYNEQFF
d_call: TRBD2; clone_size: once; v_call: TRBV4-2; j_call: TRBJ2-5; cdr3_nt: TGTGCCAGCAGCCAAGCGGCTAGCGGGAGTTTCCAAGAGACCCAGTACTTC; cdr3_aa: CASSQAASGSFQETQYF
d_call: TRBD1; clone_size: .; v_call: TRBV3-1/TRBV3-2; j_call: TRBJ1-2; cdr3_nt: TGTGCCAGCAGCCGACCGGGACAGGGGAGGAGTGGCTACACCTTC; cdr3_aa: CASSRPGQGRSGYTF
d_call: TRBD1; clone_size: .; v_call: TRBV7-9; j_call: TRBJ2-3; cdr3_nt: TGTGCCAGCAGCTTTCCCGGGACAGGGGATACGCAGTATTTT; cdr3_aa: CASSFPGTGDTQYF
d_call: .; clone_size: .; v_call: TRBV11-3; j_call: TRBJ2-5; cdr3_nt: TGTGCCAGCAGTCATCGGGACTCCCAAGAGACCCAGTACTTC; cdr3_aa: CASSHRDSQETQYF
d_call: TRBD1; clone_size: .; v_call: TRBV29-1; j_call: TRBJ2-1; cdr3_nt: TGCAGCGTCGAAGGACAGGGGGCATCCTACAATGAGCAGTTCTTC; cdr3_aa: CSVEGQGASYNEQFF
d_call: .; clone_size: once; v_call: TRBV3-1/TRBV3-2; j_call: TRBJ1-6; cdr3_nt: TGTGCCAGCAGCCAGGAGACAGGACGTTCACCCCTCCACTTT; cdr3_aa: CASSQETGRSPLHF
d_call: TRBD2; clone_size: .; v_call: TRBV27; j_call: TRBJ2-3; cdr3_nt: TGTGCCAGCAGTTTTTGGGCTAGCGGGATGGGAGATACGCAGTATTTT; cdr3_aa: CASSFWASGMGDTQYF
d_call: TRBD1; clone_size: .; v_call: TRBV5-1; j_call: TRBJ1-5; cdr3_nt: TGCGCCAGCAGCCCCGGGGACAGGGAACATAGCAATCAGCCCCAGCATTTT; cdr3_aa: CASSPGDREHSNQPQHF
d_call: TRBD2; clone_size: .; v_call: TRBV10-3; j_call: TRBJ2-1; cdr3_nt: TGTGCCATCAGTGAGTATAACCTAGCGGGGAGCTCCTACAATGAGCAGTTCTTC; cdr3_aa: CAISEYNLAGSSYNEQFF
d_call: .; clone_size: .; v_call: TRBV28; j_call: TRBJ1-2; cdr3_nt: TGTGCCAGCAGTTTGTTCGGACAGACGTATGGCTACACCTTC; cdr3_aa: CASSLFGQTYGYTF
d_call: TRBD1; clone_size: .; v_call: TRBV9; j_call: TRBJ2-1; cdr3_nt: TGTGCCAGCAGCGCCAAGGACAGGGACTCCTACAATGAGCAGTTCTTC; cdr3_aa: CASSAKDRDSYNEQFF
d_call: .; clone_size: .; v_call: TRBV5-1; j_call: TRBJ1-1; cdr3_nt: TGCGCCAGCAGCAAGGACAGAGGAGACACTGAAGCTTTCTTT; cdr3_aa: CASSKDRGDTEAFF
d_call: .; clone_size: few; v_call: TRBV18; j_call: TRBJ1-5; cdr3_nt: TGTGCCAGCTCACCAGGGCAGCATCAGCCCCAGCATTTT; cdr3_aa: CASSPGQHQPQHF
d_call: .; clone_size: .; v_call: TRBV5-4; j_call: TRBJ1-6; cdr3_nt: TGTGCCAGCAGCCCTAACAGGGATTCACCCCTCCACTTT; cdr3_aa: CASSPNRDSPLHF
d_call: .; clone_size: .; v_call: TRBV7-2; j_call: TRBJ1-1; cdr3_nt: TGTGCCAGCAGCTTAGGGAACAGGAACACTGAAGCTTTCTTT; cdr3_aa: CASSLGNRNTEAFF
d_call: TRBD1; clone_size: .; v_call: TRBV7-6; j_call: TRBJ2-1; cdr3_nt: TGTGCCAGCAGCAACCGGGACAGGGAGAATGAGCAGTTCTTC; cdr3_aa: CASSNRDRENEQFF
d_call: .; clone_size: .; v_call: TRBV5-6; j_call: TRBJ2-7; cdr3_nt: TGTGCCAGCAGCTTCCCCTCTCAGGAGCAGTACTTC; cdr3_aa: CASSFPSQEQYF
d_call: TRBD1; clone_size: .; v_call: TRBV9; j_call: TRBJ1-5; cdr3_nt: TGTGCCAGCAGCGTCGGGACAGTTAGCAATCAGCCCCAGCATTTT; cdr3_aa: CASSVGTVSNQPQHF
d_call: .; clone_size: .; v_call: TRBV6-5; j_call: TRBJ2-5; cdr3_nt: TGTGCCAGCTCCCAGGGACTTTATGAAGAGACCCAGTACTTC; cdr3_aa: CASSQGLYEETQYF
d_call: .; clone_size: once; v_call: TRBV7-3; j_call: TRBJ2-3; cdr3_nt: TGTGCCAGCAGCTTTTCAGGTGGCACAGATACGCAGTATTTT; cdr3_aa: CASSFSGGTDTQYF
d_call: .; clone_size: .; v_call: TRBV11-2; j_call: TRBJ2-1; cdr3_nt: TGTGCCAGCAGCTTAGGGGGCCTAAATGAGCAGTTCTTC; cdr3_aa: CASSLGGLNEQFF
d_call: .; clone_size: .; v_call: TRBV7-2; j_call: TRBJ1-5; cdr3_nt: TGTGCCAGCAGCTTAGGCTCAGGGGGCAATCAGCCCCAGCATTTT; cdr3_aa: CASSLGSGGNQPQHF
d_call: TRBD1; clone_size: .; v_call: TRBV2; j_call: TRBJ1-2; cdr3_nt: TGTGCCAGCAGCGTATGGACAGGGCCCCGCGCTGGCTATGGCTACACCTTC; cdr3_aa: CASSVWTGPRAGYGYTF
d_call: TRBD1; clone_size: .; v_call: TRBV6-5; j_call: TRBJ1-1; cdr3_nt: TGTGCCAGCACCAAACAGGGGCGTCCCACTGAAGCTTTCTTT; cdr3_aa: CASTKQGRPTEAFF
d_call: TRBD1; clone_size: .; v_call: TRBV5-1; j_call: TRBJ2-3; cdr3_nt: TGCGCCAGCAGCTCGCAGGGGGCCCCAGATACGCAGTATTTT; cdr3_aa: CASSSQGAPDTQYF
d_call: TRBD1; clone_size: once; v_call: TRBV5-4; j_call: TRBJ2-7; cdr3_nt: TGTGCCAGCAGCGTTGGACAGGGAAGCTCCTACGAGCAGTACTTC; cdr3_aa: CASSVGQGSSYEQYF
d_call: TRBD1; clone_size: .; v_call: TRBV5-4; j_call: TRBJ1-1; cdr3_nt: TGTGCCAGCAGCCTAGGGACAGATCTGAACACTGAAGCTTTCTTT; cdr3_aa: CASSLGTDLNTEAFF
d_call: .; clone_size: .; v_call: TRBV10-2; j_call: TRBJ2-5; cdr3_nt: TGCGCCAGCAGTGAGGCCAGGGCAGGTTCAGAGACCCAGTACTTC; cdr3_aa: CASSEARAGSETQYF
d_call: TRBD2; clone_size: .; v_call: TRBV6-2/TRBV6-3; j_call: TRBJ2-5; cdr3_nt: TGTGCCAGCAGTTACGGGCTAGCGGGAGAGGGTGAGACCCAGTACTTC; cdr3_aa: CASSYGLAGEGETQYF